The clone carrying this T cell receptor beta chain appeared a few times. Its antigen is still unknown. Donors were healthy Caucasian individuals from Russia aged roughly 6 to 90. This CDR3 is built from 13 residues. Germline loops: CDR1 SEHNR, CDR2 FQNEAQ (reference sequence). Trimming cost V 3 bases and J 10 bases, with 13 bases left between them. These data belong to a study of blood T cells in healthy people across ages. Primed by a sample-barcoded 5' primer and a J-beta primer mix, a second PCR proceeded for about 6 to 11 cycles. TCRdb re-called the 5' RACE reads through MiXCR, storing one row per CDR3 protein. The sample lists 1.8 million or so distinct CDR3 sequences, 35% to 50% occurring once. Findings of the study overall: Roughly linear declines in TCR beta diversity per million T cells occurred with age. The diversity estimates, figures obtained from one million T cells, were considered underestimates. In these data, TCR beta diversity tracked strongly with naive T cell percentage.

V is TRBV7-9 and J is TRBJ2-1; a weak D match, TRBD2 (5 bases). Sequencing was done on a sample of blood. This TCR came from a human donor in good health. The CDR3 sequence: CASSFSIEGEQFF. CDR3 sequence (DNA): TGTGCCAGCAGCTTCAGTATCGAGGGCGAGCAGTTCTTC.